This T cell receptor beta chain was sequenced for a study of blood T cell repertoires in COVID-19. Across the study: Samples of COVID-19 (acute and convalescent) were obtained from the United States, Italy and Spain. PBMCs, B-cell-depleted T cells, or T cells were the source of the cDNA or gDNA that made up the material.

Authors' processing steps: Estimates of nucleated cell counts were drawn from the amplification of reference gene primers. Method: immunoSEQ multiplex PCR; TCRdb's copy keeps in-frame clones and lacks some. D and trimming were read from the DNA, whereas the V and J calls and clone size are those reported in that table. The sample holds fewer than 95,000 clones, about two thirds seen once. CDR3 length equals 14 residues. V lost 5 bases and J lost 0, with 10 bases in between. Germline-derived CDR1 and CDR2 are SGDLS and YYNGEE. This clonotype originated in an elderly woman with acute or convalescent COVID-19. The genes are TRBV9 and TRBJ2-3; D uncertain. Sample: peripheral blood. Here the CDR3 reads CASSLLISTDTQYF. CDR3 coding DNA: TGTGCCAGCAGTCTACTGATTAGCACAGATACGCAGTATTTT.